Here is one T cell receptor beta chain with its context. This record comes from a study of Ad26.COV2.S vaccination and SARS-CoV-2 variants. The V segment lost 3 bases and the J segment 1 base; nucleotides outside the gene matches: 6. CDR1 is LGHDT and CDR2 is YNNKEL in the germline V gene (reference sequence). The length of the CDR3 is 16 residues. TCRdb's copy holds only in-frame clones and misses some; the assay was immunoSEQ multiplex PCR. This table has hundreds of thousands of clones, about 90% appearing once. Described treatment: roughly 20 received Ad26.COV2.S at low or high dose, single or two shots; a few received placebo; per-sample allocation not given. Specimens were obtained on day 63 following the first vaccine or placebo injection.

The sample consisted of peripheral blood, taken in a trial of Ad26.COV2.S vaccine versus placebo. This sequence joins TRBV3-1 (or the pseudogene TRBV3-2) and TRBJ2-5; 9 positions match TRBD2. This clonotype was sampled from a person aged 18 to 65 who received the Ad26.COV2.S COVID-19 vaccine or a placebo. This CDR3 is CASSQSSGRPQETQYF. The DNA of the CDR3 is TGTGCCAGCAGCCAGAGTAGCGGGAGACCCCAAGAGACCCAGTACTTC.